This T cell receptor (beta chain) was obtained from a study of identical twins. The CDR3 has 16 amino acids. Germline loops: CDR1 LGHDT, CDR2 YNNKEL (reference sequence). Trimming removed 3 bases from V and 6 bases from J, with 18 bases in between. This clonotype has just a few counts. Its antigen remains unknown. A universal primer site was added by template switching, and unique molecular identifiers were carried by the cDNA. TCRdb re-derived calls from the 5' RACE reads in MiXCR, one entry per CDR3 protein. The data show about 1.7 million distinct CDR3 sequences, under 35% seen once. Study-level results: Researchers reported excess low generation probability among twin-shared out-of-frame alpha sequences. Abundant cord blood beta clonotypes carried fewer insertions; memory repertoires showed none.

Sequenced input: cord blood. This TCR derives from a newborn girl in good health. J is TRBJ2-1 and V is TRBV3-1; no clear D gene. CDR3 in amino acids: CASSQTRASWTNEQFF. The CDR3 DNA reads as TGTGCCAGCAGCCAGACCCGGGCCTCATGGACCAATGAGCAGTTCTTC.